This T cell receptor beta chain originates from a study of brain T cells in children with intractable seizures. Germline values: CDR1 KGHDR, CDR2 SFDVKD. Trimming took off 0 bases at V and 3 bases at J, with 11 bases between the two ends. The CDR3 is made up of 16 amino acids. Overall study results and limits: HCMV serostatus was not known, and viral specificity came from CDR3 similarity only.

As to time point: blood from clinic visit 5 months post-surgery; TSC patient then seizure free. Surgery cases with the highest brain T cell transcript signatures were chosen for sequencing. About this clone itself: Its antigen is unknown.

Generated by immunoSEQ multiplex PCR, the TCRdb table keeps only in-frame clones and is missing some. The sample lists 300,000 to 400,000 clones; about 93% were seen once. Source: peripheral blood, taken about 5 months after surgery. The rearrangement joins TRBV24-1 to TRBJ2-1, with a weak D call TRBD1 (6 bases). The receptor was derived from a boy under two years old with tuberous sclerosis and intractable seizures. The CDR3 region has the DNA TGTGCCACCAGTGATTTGGTGGACAGCCTCTACAATGAGCAGTTCTTC. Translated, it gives CATSDLVDSLYNEQFF.